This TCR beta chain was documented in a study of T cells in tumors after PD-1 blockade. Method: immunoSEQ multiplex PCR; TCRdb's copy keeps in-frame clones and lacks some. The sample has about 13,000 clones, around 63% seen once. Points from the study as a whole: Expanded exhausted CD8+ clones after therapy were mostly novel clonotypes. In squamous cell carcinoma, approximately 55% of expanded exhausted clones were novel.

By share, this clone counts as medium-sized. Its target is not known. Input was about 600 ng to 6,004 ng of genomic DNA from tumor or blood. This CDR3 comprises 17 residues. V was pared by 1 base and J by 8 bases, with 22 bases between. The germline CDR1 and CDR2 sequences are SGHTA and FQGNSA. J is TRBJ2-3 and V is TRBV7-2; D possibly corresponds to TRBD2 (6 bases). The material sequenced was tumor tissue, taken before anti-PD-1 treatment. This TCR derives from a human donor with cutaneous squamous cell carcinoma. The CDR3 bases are TGTGCCAGCAGCTTAGTCGGCCTAGAAGGCCCCGGGGGTACGCAGTATTTT. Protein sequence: CASSLVGLEGPGGTQYF.